The text below deals with one TCR beta chain. As yet, its antigen is unknown. The data belong to a study of beta chain features in type 1 diabetes. Study-wide background: No age, gender or cell yield differences were seen between patients and healthy donors. Broader study findings: Shortening that was moderate but significant affected the TCRB CDR3s of Type 1 diabetes patients in all four CD4+ subsets. Type 1 diabetes patients showed fewer insertions and more deletions at VDJ junctions.

The study reverse transcribed the entire isolated RNA, so it sequenced expressed TCRB transcripts. Libraries were prepared by immunoSEQ multiplex PCR; TCRdb keeps only in-frame clonotypes and omits some of them. The table has 330,000 or so clones, approximately 12% seen once. The V gene's germline CDR1 is SGHTA and CDR2 FQGNSA. V gave up 4 bases and J gave up 4 bases; unmatched junction bases: 10. The CDR3 is 16 amino acids. The genes are TRBV7-2 and TRBJ2-1, with 7 bases fitting TRBD2. Source material: naive CD4+ T cells from blood. The clonotype comes from a young woman with type 1 diabetes. CDR3: CASSSRGAGEYNEQFF. The CDR3 coding sequence is TGTGCCAGCAGCTCCCGAGGGGCGGGGGAGTACAATGAGCAGTTCTTC. Drawing the rest from reference TRBV7-2 and TRBJ2-1, the complete variable domain is GAGVSQSPSNKVTEKGKDVELRCDPISGHTALYWYRQSLGQGLEFLIYFQGNSAPDKSGLPSDRFSAERTGGSVSTLTIQRTQQEDSAVYLCASSSRGAGEYNEQFFGPGTRLTVL.